This T cell receptor (beta chain) was captured by sequencing in a study of OX40 agonist ivuxolimab in advanced cancers. For the study at large: The group had a mean age of 60 years, ranged from 23 to 79, and was approximately 81% male.

The method was immunoSEQ multiplex PCR; TCRdb's version includes in-frame clones alone and lacks a portion of them. The sample contains 65,000 or so clones, about 83% of which appear only once. The CDR3 length is 15 residues. Trimming took off 2 bases at V and 3 bases at J, with 10 bases between the two ends. CDR1 MNHNY and CDR2 SVGAGI come from the germline V gene (reference sequence). In its sample, this clone was seen once. The receptor was derived from an adult with an advanced solid tumor such as melanoma, head and neck, liver or kidney cancer. V usage is TRBV6-6 and J usage is TRBJ1-4; no definite D call. Here the sequenced sample was CD4+ or CD8+ T cells sorted from blood, taken in a trial of the OX40 agonist ivuxolimab. The CDR3 loop reads CASSYVSEANEKLFF. The CDR3 DNA reads as TGTGCCAGCAGTTACGTGTCAGAAGCTAATGAAAAACTGTTTTTT.